This TCR beta chain was sequenced in a study of T-cell memory formation after mild COVID-19. The CDR3 spans 14 residues. CDR1 and CDR2 from the germline V gene are MNHEY and SVGAGI. Trimming cost V 6 bases and J 0 bases, with 12 bases left between them. A single record per CDR3 protein comes from TCRdb applying MiXCR to the 5' RACE reads. The table records about 350,000 distinct CDR3 sequences, 20% of them present only once. Sequencing input: PBMCs or a T cell subset sorted from them (not recorded which). The receptor's source is a man younger than 30 who had mild COVID-19 (a few samples of this study predate the infection). Cell type and time point are not known. The chain has TRBV6-5 and TRBJ2-7, with D possibly TRBD1 on 6 matching bases. The CDR3 loop reads CASRPDRSSYEQYV. CDR3 sequence (DNA): TGTGCCAGCAGACCCGACAGGAGCTCCTACGAGCAGTACGTC.